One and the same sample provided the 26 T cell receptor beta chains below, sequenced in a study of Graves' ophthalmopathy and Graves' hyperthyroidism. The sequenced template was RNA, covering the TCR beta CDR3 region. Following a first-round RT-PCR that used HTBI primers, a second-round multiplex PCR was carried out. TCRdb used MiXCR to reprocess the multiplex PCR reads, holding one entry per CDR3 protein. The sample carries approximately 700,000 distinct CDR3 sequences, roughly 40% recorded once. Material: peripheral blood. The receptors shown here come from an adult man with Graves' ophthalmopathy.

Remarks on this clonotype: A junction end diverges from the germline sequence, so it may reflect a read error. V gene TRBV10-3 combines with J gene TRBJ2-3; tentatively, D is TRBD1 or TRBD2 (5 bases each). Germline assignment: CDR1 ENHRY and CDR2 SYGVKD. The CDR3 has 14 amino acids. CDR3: CASSWPGRTDTQYF. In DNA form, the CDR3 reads TGTGCCAGCAGTTGGCCGGGGCGCACAGATACGCAGTATTTT.

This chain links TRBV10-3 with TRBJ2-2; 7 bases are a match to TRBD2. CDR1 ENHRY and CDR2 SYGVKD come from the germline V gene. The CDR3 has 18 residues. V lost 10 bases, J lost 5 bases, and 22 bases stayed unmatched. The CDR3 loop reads CATAPGGSGLGVTGELFF. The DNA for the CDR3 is TGTGCCACCGCCCCCGGGGGATCAGGACTAGGAGTTACCGGGGAGCTGTTTTTT.

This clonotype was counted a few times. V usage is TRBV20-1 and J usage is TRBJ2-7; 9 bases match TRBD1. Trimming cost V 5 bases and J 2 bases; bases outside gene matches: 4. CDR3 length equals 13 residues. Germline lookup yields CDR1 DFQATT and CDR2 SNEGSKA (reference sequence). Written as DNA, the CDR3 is TGCAGTGCTTCGGGACAGGGACCCTACGAGCAGTACTTC. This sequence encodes CSASGQGPYEQYF.

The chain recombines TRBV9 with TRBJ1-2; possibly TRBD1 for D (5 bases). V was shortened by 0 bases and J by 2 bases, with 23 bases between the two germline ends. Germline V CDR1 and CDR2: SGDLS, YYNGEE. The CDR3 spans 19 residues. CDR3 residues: CASSVGGKMWDVRNYGYTF. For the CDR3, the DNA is TGTGCCAGCAGCGTAGGGGGTAAGATGTGGGACGTACGGAACTATGGCTACACCTTC.

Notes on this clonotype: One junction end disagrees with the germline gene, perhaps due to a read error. The CDR3 here is CASSVGVAWNTGELLF. CDR3 bases: TGTGCCAGCAGCGTAGGGGTAGCCTGGAACACCGGGGAGCTGCTTTTT. The V and J genes are TRBV25-1 and TRBJ2-2; D possibly uses TRBD1 or TRBD2 (5 bases each). Germline V gives CDR1 MGHDK, CDR2 SYGVNS. The CDR3 has 16 residues.

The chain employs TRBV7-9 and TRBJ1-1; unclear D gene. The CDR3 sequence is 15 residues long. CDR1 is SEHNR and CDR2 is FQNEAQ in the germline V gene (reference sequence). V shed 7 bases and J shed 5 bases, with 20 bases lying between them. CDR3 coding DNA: TGTGCCAGCACCCTCCTAGGACCGCGGCGAACTGAAGCTTTCTTT. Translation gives CASTLLGPRRTEAFF.

Here the CDR3 DNA reads TGTGCCAGCAGTGCCTACAGGGGAAGGTTTGAGGAGACCCAGTACTTC. This sequence encodes CASSAYRGRFEETQYF. J is TRBJ2-5 and V is TRBV2; the match to TRBD1 covers 7 bases. Germline trimming cut 4 bases from V and 5 bases from J; bases unmatched to any gene: 13. Germline CDR1 reads SNHLY; CDR2 reads FYNNEI. This CDR3 region has 16 residues.

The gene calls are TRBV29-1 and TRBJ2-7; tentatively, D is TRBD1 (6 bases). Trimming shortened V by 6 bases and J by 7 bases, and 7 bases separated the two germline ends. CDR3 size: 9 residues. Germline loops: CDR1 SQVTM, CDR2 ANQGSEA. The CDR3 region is CSVTGEQYF. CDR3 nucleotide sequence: TGCAGCGTCACAGGGGAGCAGTACTTC.

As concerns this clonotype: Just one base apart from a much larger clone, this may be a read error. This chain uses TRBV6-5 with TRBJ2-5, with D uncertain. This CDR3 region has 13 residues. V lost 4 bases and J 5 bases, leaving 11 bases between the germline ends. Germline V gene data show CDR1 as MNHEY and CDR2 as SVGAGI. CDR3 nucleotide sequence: TGTGCCAGCAGTTGGTCCAGCCGGGAGACCCAGTACTTC. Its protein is CASSWSSRETQYF.

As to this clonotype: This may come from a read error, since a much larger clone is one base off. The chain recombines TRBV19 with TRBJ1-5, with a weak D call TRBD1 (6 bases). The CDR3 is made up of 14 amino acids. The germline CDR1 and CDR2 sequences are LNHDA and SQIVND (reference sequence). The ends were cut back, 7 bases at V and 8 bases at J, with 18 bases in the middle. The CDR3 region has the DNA TGTGCCAGTAATACTCAGGGGAAGGGGGAGCCCCAGCATTTT. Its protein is CASNTQGKGEPQHF.

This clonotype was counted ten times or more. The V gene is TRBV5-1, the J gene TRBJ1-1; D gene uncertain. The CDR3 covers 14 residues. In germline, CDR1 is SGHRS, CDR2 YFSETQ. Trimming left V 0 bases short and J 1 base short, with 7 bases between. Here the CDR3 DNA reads TGCGCCAGCAGCTTGGGGACTCAGAACACTGAAGCTTTCTTT. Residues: CASSLGTQNTEAFF.

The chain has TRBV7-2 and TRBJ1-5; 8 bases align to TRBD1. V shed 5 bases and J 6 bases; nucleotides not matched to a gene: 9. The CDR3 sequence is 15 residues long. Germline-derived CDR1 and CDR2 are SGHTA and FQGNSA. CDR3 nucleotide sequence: TGTGCCAGCAGCCCTCGGACAGGGATGGGTCAGCCCCAGCATTTT. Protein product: CASSPRTGMGQPQHF.

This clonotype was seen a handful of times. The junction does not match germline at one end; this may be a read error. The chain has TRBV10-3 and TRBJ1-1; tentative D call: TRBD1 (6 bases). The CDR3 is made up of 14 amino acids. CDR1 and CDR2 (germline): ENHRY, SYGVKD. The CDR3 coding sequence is TGTGCCAGCAGTTACTTAGGGGGGAACACTGAAGCTTTCTTT. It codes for CASSYLGGNTEAFF.

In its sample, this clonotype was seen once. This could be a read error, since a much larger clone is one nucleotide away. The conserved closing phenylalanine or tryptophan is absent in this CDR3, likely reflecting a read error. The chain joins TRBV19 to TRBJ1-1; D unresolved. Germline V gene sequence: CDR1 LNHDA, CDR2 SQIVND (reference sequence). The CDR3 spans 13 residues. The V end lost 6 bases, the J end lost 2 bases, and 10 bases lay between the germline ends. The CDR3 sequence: CASRVRGNTEAFL. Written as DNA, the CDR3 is TGTGCCAGTAGGGTGCGAGGAAACACTGAAGCTTTCCTT.

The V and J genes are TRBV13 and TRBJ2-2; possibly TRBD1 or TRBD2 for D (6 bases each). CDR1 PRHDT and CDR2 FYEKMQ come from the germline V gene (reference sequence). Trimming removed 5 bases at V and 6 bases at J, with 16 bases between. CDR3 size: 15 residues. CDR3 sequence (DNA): TGTGCCAGCAGCCCACGGGGGCGACGGGCCGGGGAGCTGTTTTTT. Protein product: CASSPRGRRAGELFF.

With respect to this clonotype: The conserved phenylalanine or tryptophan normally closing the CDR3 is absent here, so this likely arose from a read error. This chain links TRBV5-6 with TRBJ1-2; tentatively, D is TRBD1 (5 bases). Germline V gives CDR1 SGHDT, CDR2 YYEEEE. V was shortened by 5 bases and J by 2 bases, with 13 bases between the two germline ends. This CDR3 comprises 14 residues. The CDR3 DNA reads TGTGCCAGCAGGATTGGGGGAGGGAACTATGGCTACACCCTC. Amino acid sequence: CASRIGGGNYGYTL.

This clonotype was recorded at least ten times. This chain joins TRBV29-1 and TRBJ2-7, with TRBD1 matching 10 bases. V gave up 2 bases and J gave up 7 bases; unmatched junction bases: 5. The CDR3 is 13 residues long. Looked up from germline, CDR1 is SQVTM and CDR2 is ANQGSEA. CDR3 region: CSVERQGAREQYF. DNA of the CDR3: TGCAGCGTTGAACGACAGGGGGCACGAGAGCAGTACTTC.

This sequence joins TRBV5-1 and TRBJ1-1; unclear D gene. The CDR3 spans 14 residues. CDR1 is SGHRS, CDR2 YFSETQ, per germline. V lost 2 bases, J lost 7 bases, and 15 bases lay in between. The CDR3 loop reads CASSFSGVWGEAFF. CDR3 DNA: TGCGCCAGCAGCTTTTCTGGGGTGTGGGGTGAAGCTTTCTTT.

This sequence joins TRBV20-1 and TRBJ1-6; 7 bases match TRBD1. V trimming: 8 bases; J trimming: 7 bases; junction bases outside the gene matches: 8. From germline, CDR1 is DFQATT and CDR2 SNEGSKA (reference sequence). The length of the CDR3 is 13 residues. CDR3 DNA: TGCAGTACCTCAGGGGGATGGAATTCACCCCTCCACTTT. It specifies CSTSGGWNSPLHF.

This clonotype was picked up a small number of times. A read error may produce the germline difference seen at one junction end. Here the CDR3 DNA reads TGTGCCAGCAGCTCCCTAACGGGGCCCCGAGGCGGTAATCAGCCCCAGCATTTT. It is translated as CASSSLTGPRGGNQPQHF. This chain links TRBV5-1 with TRBJ1-5; perhaps TRBD1 as D (5 bases). Germline V gene sequence: CDR1 SGHRS, CDR2 YFSETQ. The CDR3 runs to 18 residues.

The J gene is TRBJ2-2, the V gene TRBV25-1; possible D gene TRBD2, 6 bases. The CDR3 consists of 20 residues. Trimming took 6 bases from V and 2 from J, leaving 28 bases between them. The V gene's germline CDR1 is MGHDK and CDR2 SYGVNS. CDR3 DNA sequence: TGTGCCAGCAGCCAAGATTCCCTTGGGCAGGGAGGACGAAACACCGGGGAGCTGTTTTTT. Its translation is CASSQDSLGQGGRNTGELFF.

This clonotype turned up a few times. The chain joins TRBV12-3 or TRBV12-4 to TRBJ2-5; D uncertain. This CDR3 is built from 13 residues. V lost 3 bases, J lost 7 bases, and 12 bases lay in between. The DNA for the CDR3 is TGTGCCAGCAGTTTCGGCCCGGATAGGACCCAGTACTTC. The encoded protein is CASSFGPDRTQYF.

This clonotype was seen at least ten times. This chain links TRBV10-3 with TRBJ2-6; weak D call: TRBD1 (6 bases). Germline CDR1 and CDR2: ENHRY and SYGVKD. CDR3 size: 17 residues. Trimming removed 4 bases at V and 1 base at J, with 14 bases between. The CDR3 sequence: CAISALTGPSGANVLTF. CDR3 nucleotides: TGTGCCATCAGTGCACTGACAGGACCATCTGGGGCCAACGTCCTGACTTTC.

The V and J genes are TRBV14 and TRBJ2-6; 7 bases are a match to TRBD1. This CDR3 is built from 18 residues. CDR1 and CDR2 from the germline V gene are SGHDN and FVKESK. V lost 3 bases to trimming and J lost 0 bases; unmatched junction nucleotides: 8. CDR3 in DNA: TGTGCCAGCAGCCACTTAGGACAGGTGTTCTCTGGGGCCAACGTCCTGACTTTC. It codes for CASSHLGQVFSGANVLTF.

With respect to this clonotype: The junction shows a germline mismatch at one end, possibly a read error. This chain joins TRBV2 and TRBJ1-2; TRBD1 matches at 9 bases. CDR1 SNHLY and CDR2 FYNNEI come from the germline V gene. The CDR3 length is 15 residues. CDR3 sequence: CARSGGQGTNYGYTF. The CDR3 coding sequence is TGTGCCAGAAGTGGGGGACAGGGAACTAACTATGGCTACACCTTC.

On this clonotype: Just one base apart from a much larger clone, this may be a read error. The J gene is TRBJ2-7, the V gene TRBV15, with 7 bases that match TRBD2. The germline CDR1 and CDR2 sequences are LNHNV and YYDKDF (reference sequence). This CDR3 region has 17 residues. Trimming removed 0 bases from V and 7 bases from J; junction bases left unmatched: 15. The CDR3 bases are TGTGCCACCAGCAGAGAGACTCAAGCGGGGATCAACAATGAGCAGTACTTC. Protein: CATSRETQAGINNEQYF.